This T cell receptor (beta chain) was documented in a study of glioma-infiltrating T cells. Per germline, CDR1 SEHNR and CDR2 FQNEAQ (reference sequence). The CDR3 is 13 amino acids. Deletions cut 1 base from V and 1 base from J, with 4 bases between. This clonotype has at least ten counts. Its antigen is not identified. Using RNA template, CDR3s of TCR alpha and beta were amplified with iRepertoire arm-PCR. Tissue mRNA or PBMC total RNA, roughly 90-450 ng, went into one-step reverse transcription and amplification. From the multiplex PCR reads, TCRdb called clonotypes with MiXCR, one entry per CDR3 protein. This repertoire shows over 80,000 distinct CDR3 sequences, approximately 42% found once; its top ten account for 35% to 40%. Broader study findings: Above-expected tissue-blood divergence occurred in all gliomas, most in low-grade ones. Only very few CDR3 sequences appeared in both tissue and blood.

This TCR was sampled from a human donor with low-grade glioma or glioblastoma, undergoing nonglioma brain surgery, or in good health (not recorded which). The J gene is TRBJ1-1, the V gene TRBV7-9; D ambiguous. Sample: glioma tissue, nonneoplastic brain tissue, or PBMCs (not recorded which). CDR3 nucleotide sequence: TGTGCCAGCAGCTTAGGAGCGAACACTGAAGCTTTCTTT. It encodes CASSLGANTEAFF.